The following is a T cell receptor (beta chain) sequence with its context. What it binds is not known. There were no recent acute infections or vaccinations among the donors, who were healthy HIV-negative adults. Germline V CDR1 and CDR2: MNHEY, SVGAGI. The trim removed 9 bases at V and 4 bases at J, leaving 5 bases unmatched. This CDR3 contains 13 residues. This entry comes from a study of shared clonotypes between healthy human individuals. Study-wide background: Every donor yielded three CD4 naive, three CD4 memory, two CD8 naive and one CD8 memory plate. Findings and limits, study-wide: On the whole, naive subsets had larger estimated richness than memory subsets had.

Replicate sorted-subset PCRs were loaded with 150 to 250 ng DNA, tens of thousands of T cell genomes. Using immunoSEQ multiplex PCR, the repertoire was profiled, and TCRdb retains in-frame clones only, with some absent. The sample lists approximately 2,300,000 clones, 85% to 95% seen once, with approximately 0.41% in the top ten. The specimen was naive CD4+ T cells from PBMCs. Subset here: CD45RA+ positively selected. The clonotype was recovered from a man between 18 and 29 years old in good health. Some clones in this sample may be carry-over from other donors' samples. The V call is TRBV6-5, the J call TRBJ1-3; 8 bases fit TRBD1. For the CDR3, the DNA is TGTGCCAGTCGGACAGGGCTCGGAAACACCATATATTTT. Amino acids: CASRTGLGNTIYF.